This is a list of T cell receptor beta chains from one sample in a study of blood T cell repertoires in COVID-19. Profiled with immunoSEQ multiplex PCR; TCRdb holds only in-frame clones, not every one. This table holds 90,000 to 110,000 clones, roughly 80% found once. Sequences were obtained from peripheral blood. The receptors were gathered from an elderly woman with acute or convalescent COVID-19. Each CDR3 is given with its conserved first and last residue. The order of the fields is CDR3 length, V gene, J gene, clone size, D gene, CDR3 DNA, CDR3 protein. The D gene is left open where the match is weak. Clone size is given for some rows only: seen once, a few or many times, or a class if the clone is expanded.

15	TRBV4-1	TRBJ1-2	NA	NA	TGCGCCAGCAGCCAAGTCAGGGCCGCGTTAGATGGCTACACCTTC	CASSQVRAALDGYTF
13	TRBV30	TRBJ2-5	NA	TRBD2	TGCGGGACTAGCGGGAGCTTCCAAGAGACCCAGTACTTC	CGTSGSFQETQYF
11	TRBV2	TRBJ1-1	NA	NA	TGTGCCAGCAGCGCAACTTCTGAAGCTTTCTTT	CASSATSEAFF
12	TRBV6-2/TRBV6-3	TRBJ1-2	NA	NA	TGTGCCAGCAGTTCTACTAACTATGGCTACACCTTC	CASSSTNYGYTF
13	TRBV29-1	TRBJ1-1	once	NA	TGCAGCGTTGGTGAAGGGGGGAACACTGAAGCTTTCTTT	CSVGEGGNTEAFF
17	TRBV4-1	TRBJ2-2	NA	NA	TGCGCCAGCAGCCAAGGCGCGTGGAGATCGAACACCGGGGAGCTGTTTTTT	CASSQGAWRSNTGELFF
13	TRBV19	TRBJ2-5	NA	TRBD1	TGTGCCAGTAGAAGGACAGGGGCAGAGACCCAGTACTTC	CASRRTGAETQYF
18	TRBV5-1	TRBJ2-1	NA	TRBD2	TGCGCCAGCAGCTTGGTGTGGAGACCTAGCGGGGGGAAGGGGGAGCAGTTCTTC	CASSLVWRPSGGKGEQFF
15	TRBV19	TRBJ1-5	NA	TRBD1	TGTGCCAGTAGTATGCGACAGGGGGCAAATCAGCCCCAGCATTTT	CASSMRQGANQPQHF
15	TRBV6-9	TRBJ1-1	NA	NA	TGTGCCAGCAAGGACGCTAGGGGGTGGGACACTGAAGCTTTCTTT	CASKDARGWDTEAFF